This T cell receptor (beta chain) was identified during a study of CXCR3-negative and CXCR3-positive naive CD8 T cells. CDR3 length: 14 residues. The V gene's germline CDR1 is WSHSY and CDR2 SAAADI. As to this clonotype: Its antigen is currently unknown.

General study findings and limits: CXCR3-positive naive cells had more hydrophobic TRB CDR3s than CXCR3-negative naive cells.

By phenotype, naive CD8+ T cells were CD45RO-CCR7+CD27+CD95-. The libraries of TRB cDNA were prepared using 5' RACE with UMI labels. From the 5' RACE reads, TCRdb lists one entry per CDR3 protein and no DNA. There are about 150,000 distinct CDR3 sequences in the sample, with 0.45% to 0.6% held by the top ten. The chain uses TRBV10-2 and TRBJ2-2; lacking DNA, the TRBD1 call made by TCRdb goes unchecked. The specimen was naive CXCR3+ CD8+ T cells from blood. Subset noted: CD45RO-CCR7+CD27+CD95- naive CD8+ T cells expressing CXCR3 (TNR3+). The sequence derives from a human donor in good health. Some clones in this sample may be carry-over from other donors' samples. Here the CDR3 reads CASSETPDTGELFF.